This TCR beta chain was identified during a study of cytomegalovirus exposure and HLA in healthy donors. Study-level points and caveats: It was approximately 150 TCR beta chains that were listed as cytomegalovirus-associated. The classifier reportedly diagnosed cytomegalovirus status with high sensitivity and specificity. As confirmed in vitro, a few CMV-associated chains were specific for CMV antigens.

Sequencing used immunoSEQ multiplex PCR; TCRdb keeps in-frame clones, though not all of them. The sample shows about 160,000 clones, approximately 87% of them seen only once. Note on this clone: Its antigen is currently unknown.

CDR1 and CDR2 (germline): SGHTA, FQGNSA. V was shortened by 1 base and J by 9 bases, with 13 bases between the two germline ends. The CDR3 is made up of 14 amino acids. Sample: PBMCs. V usage is TRBV7-2 and J usage is TRBJ2-1; tentatively, D is TRBD1 (6 bases). The receptor's source is a woman younger than 45 in good health and CMV-seronegative. CDR3 residues: CASSLDTGSGEQFF. DNA of the CDR3: TGTGCCAGCAGCTTAGACACAGGGTCCGGTGAGCAGTTCTTC.